This T cell receptor beta chain was captured in a study of tissue T cells after allogeneic stem cell transplantation. For the study at large: Tissue samples with histologically apparent lymphocytes on H&E review were prioritized for sequencing.

Study findings and constraints: In patients and mice, blood and spleen missed much of tissue repertoire. Across patients, clones rarely overlapped, yet motif clusters were shared tissue-specifically. Sampling depth was limited, and the cohort was small and clinically varied.

Concerning this clone: Its antigen remains unknown.

Germline-derived CDR1 and CDR2 are SNHLY and FYNNEI. Trimming shortened V by 3 bases and J by 5 bases, and 10 bases separated the two germline ends. This CDR3 region has 14 residues. The assay was immunoSEQ multiplex PCR, and TCRdb's table has in-frame clones only and misses some. The sample records over 4,000 clones, roughly 64% being singletons. Specimen: tissue from the esophagus, collected at autopsy. This chain joins TRBV2 and TRBJ1-4, with D possibly TRBD1 on 5 matching bases. The TCR comes from a female donor at least 60 years old with lung cancer. The CDR3 region is CASSDDRVNEKLFF. The DNA for the CDR3 is TGTGCCAGCAGTGATGACAGAGTAAATGAAAAACTGTTTTTT.